This entry describes one T cell receptor beta chain. Its antigen specificity is not known. Base qualities are not recorded, but no much larger clone differs from it by a single base. From the germline V gene (reference sequence), CDR1 is GTSNPN and CDR2 is SVGIG. The CDR3 spans 14 residues, from the cysteine through the phenylalanine. The read is trimmed to its CDR3 DNA, 42 bases read in frame from base 1. At the junction V is shortened by 0 bases and J by 5 bases, with 12 bases in between. Graves' hyperthyroidism was defined as stable when no progression to ophthalmopathy occurred over 18 months of follow-up. Hyperthyroidism patients were newly diagnosed, with disease duration under 2 months, and aged 18 to 65 years. Exclusion was applied to patients with uncontrolled infections, other autoimmune diseases, pregnancy or lactation. Diagnoses were established on the basis of clinical symptoms, serum thyroxine and TRAb, thyroid ultrasound, and orbital computed tomography. Ficoll-Paque density gradient centrifugation was used to isolate PBMCs from approximately 11 ml of fresh peripheral blood. Total RNA was extracted with Trizol reagent, and quality was checked on an Agilent 2100 Bioanalyzer.

TCR beta CDR3 regions were amplified from RNA transcripts. A first-round RT-PCR of the TCR CDR3 used the HTBI primer set with the Qiagen OneStep RT-PCR kit. A second multiplex PCR round built the libraries, followed by size selection and purification. Sequencing of the libraries was done on an Illumina HiSeq2000 using paired-end 100 bp reads. As for the authors' bioinformatics: SOAPnuke was used to process the raw data, with reads discarded if the reads contained adapters or uncalled bases, had a mean Phred below 15, or lacked an exact constant-primer or identifier match. COPE v1.2.5 was used to merge the high-quality paired reads, and each unique nucleotide sequence was defined as a clonotype. MiTCR v1.1 was used to align clonotypes to the IMGT TRBV, TRBD and TRBJ reference segments. The analysis included only V-J combinations with a frequency above 0.0001, which together covered roughly 99% of the repertoires. The TCS score was defined as the ratio of F50 (clonal expansion) to E x V (chaos), calculated using BLOSUM62-based TCRdist between CDR3 peptides within each V-J. Welch's t-statistics and random forest reduced fewer than 600 V-J features to roughly 13, which were used in a naive Bayes classifier (R e1071). TCRdb applied fastp at Q25 and MiXCR to the public reads, then kept only in-frame beta chains. Merged by CDR3 protein, the rows form single entries marked with the most common genes and DNA. These V and J calls derive from TCRdb rather than the authors' analysis. Within this sample are some 700,000 distinct CDR3 sequences, with 15% to 20% of them counted one time only. Of the sample, about 14% falls within the top ten clones.

The data originate from a study of T cells in Graves' hyperthyroidism and ophthalmopathy (dated by TCRdb to about 2019). With regard to the full study: Peripheral blood samples were taken at initial diagnosis, before any treatment was given. A discovery cohort of around 98 patients, about 44 with Graves' ophthalmopathy and 55 to 65 with stable Graves' hyperthyroidism, was used to find distinguishing TCR V-J signatures. Prospective prediction of ophthalmopathy was tested in an independent validation cohort of 18 to 20 hyperthyroidism patients and around 16 patients who later progressed to ophthalmopathy. The 85 to 100 discovery patients were randomly split 7:3 into training and test sets. In addition, the study compared T-cell repertoires in thyroid tissue and in blood from about six Graves' hyperthyroidism patients. Once sampling was done, hyperthyroidism patients were given methimazole at a starting dose of 30 mg daily, whereas ophthalmopathy patients were given high-dose intravenous methylprednisolone. According to the paper, TCR Vbeta CDR3 sequencing was carried out on over 130 peripheral blood samples, which came from 40 to 45 ophthalmopathy, 75 or so hyperthyroidism and 17 progressor patients. General study outcomes and caveats: Most expanded thyroid clonotypes (frequency above 0.001) were also detected in blood, a finding suggesting that blood repertoires may reflect thyroid immune responses. In validation, progression to ophthalmopathy was predicted by the model with nearly 71% sensitivity and around 76% specificity, a median of 6.5 months before onset. Sample size was not statistically predetermined, and investigators were not blinded to group allocation. In cross-validation, a model built on a 13 V-J signature told ophthalmopathy apart from stable hyperthyroidism with over 85% sensitivity and roughly 81% specificity, and in testing the same model reached 80%/75%.

Material: blood. The source is a man aged 50-60 years with Graves' hyperthyroidism. The rearrangement joined TRBV30 to TRBJ2-3; there is no confident call for the D gene. CDR3 reads: CAWSVLRSGDTQYF. The DNA sequence is TGTGCCTGGAGTGTTCTCCGTTCAGGAGATACGCAGTATTTT.